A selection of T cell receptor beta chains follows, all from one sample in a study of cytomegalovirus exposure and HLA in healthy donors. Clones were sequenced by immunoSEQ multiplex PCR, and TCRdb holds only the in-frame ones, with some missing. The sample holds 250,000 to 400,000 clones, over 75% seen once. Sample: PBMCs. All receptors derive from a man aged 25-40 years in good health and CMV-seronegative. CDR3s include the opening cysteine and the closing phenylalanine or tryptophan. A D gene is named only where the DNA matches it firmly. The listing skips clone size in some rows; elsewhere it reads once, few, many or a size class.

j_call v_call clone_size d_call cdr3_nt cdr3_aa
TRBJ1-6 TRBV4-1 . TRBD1 TGCGCCAGCAGCCAGGACAGGGGAGGGAATTCACCCCTCCACTTT CASSQDRGGNSPLHF
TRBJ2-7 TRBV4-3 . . TGCGCCAGCAGCCAAGATTCGGGAAGTTGGGAAGAGCAGTACTTC CASSQDSGSWEEQYF
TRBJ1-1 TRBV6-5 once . TGTGCCAGCAGTTCCCGGACGGGAACCAGGGGTGAAGCTTTCTTT CASSSRTGTRGEAFF
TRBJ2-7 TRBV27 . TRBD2 TGTGCCAGCAGACCCGGAGGGACTAGTCTCTACGAGCAGTACTTC CASRPGGTSLYEQYF
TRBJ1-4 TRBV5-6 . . TGTGCCAGCAGCCCCTCGGGTGGCCAGGGGTTTAATGAAAAACTGTTTTTT CASSPSGGQGFNEKLFF
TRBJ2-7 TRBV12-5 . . TGTGCTAGTGGCCCCGGGGGCGGGGGCCACTACGAGCAGTACTTC CASGPGGGGHYEQYF
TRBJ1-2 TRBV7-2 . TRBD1 TGTGCCAGCAGCTCACCCCCCGGGACAGGGGCATCTGGCTACACCTTC CASSSPPGTGASGYTF
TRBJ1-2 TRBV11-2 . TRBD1 TGTGCCAGCAGCGACGTTTGGGACAGAGATAACTATGGCTACACCTTC CASSDVWDRDNYGYTF
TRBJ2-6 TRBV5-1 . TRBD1 TGCGCCAGCAGCTCGGGACAGTACTCTGGGGCCAACGTCCTGACTTTC CASSSGQYSGANVLTF
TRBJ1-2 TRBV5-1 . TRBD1 TGCGCCAGCAGCCATTCGTGGGGGACAGACTATGGCTACACCTTC CASSHSWGTDYGYTF
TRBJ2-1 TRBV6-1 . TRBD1 TGTGCCAGCAATTTCGACAGGGGTATCTATGAGCAGTTCTTC CASNFDRGIYEQFF
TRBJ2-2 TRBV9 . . TGTGCCAGCAGCGTTCGGGGAACCGGGGAGCTGTTTTTT CASSVRGTGELFF
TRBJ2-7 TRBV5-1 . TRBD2 TGCGCCAGCAGCTTGGAGCGGGGGGGCTCCTACGAGCAGTACTTC CASSLERGGSYEQYF
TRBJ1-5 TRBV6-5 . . TGTGCCAGCAGTTACTCGTTTAATAGGGGGAGTCAGCCCCAGCATTTT CASSYSFNRGSQPQHF
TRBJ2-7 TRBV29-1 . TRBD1 TGCAGCGTCGGGACAGCCTACTCCTACGAGCAGTACTTC CSVGTAYSYEQYF
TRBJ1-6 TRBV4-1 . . TGCGCCAGCAGCCAAAACGGGGGTAGGCCCCTCCACTTT CASSQNGGRPLHF
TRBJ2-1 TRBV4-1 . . TGCGCCAGCAGCCAATCGGTAGAATCCTCCTACAATGAGCAGTTCTTC CASSQSVESSYNEQFF
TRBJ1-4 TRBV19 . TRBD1 TGTGCCAGTAGTATCTCAGGGGGTAATGAAAAACTGTTTTTT CASSISGGNEKLFF
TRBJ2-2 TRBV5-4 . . TGTGCCAGCAGCTTGGGCTCCGGGGGGCCCGGGGAGCTGTTTTTT CASSLGSGGPGELFF
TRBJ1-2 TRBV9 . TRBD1 TGTGCCAGCAGCGATGGGACAGGAAAAACTAGTTATGGCTACACCTTC CASSDGTGKTSYGYTF
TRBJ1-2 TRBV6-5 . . TGTGCCAGCAGTTACTCCAGGGTAAATGGCTACACCTTC CASSYSRVNGYTF
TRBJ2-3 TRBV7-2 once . TGTGCCAGCAGCGAAATCCGGGACTCCTCATATTTGGATACGCAGTATTTT CASSEIRDSSYLDTQYF
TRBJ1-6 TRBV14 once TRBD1 TGTGCCAGCAGCCAACAGGGGGCATATAATTCACCCCTCCACTTT CASSQQGAYNSPLHF
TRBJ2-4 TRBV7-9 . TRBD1 TGTGCCAGCAGCCACCGGACAGGGGAAGGCAAAAACATTCAGTACTTC CASSHRTGEGKNIQYF
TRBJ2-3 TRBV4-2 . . TGTGCCAGCAGCCAAGCGTATTCAGGGAATGGTCCAGATACGCAGTATTTT CASSQAYSGNGPDTQYF
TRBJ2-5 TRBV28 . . TGTGCCAGCAGTTTTTATGATGGGGGCTCGGGAAGGGGAGAGACCCAGTACTTC CASSFYDGGSGRGETQYF
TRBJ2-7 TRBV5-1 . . TGCGCCAGCGGTATAACTTCAACCTACGAGCAGTACTTC CASGITSTYEQYF
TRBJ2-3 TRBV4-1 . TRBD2 TGCGCCAGCAGCCAAGCGCGTAGCGGGGGGTCCACAGATACGCAGTATTTT CASSQARSGGSTDTQYF
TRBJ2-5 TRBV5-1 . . TGCGCCAGCAGCTTGGCAGGGGTCGGGGAGACCCAGTACTTC CASSLAGVGETQYF
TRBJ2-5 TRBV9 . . TGTGCCAGCAGCGTAGAGGTGGGGCGGGGGACCCAGTACTTC CASSVEVGRGTQYF
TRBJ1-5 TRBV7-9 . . TGTGCCAGCAGGTGGCAGGATCAGCCCCAGCATTTT CASRWQDQPQHF
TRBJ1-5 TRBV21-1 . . TGTGCCAGCATATGGTGGAACGGGGGCAATCAGCCCCAGCATTTT CASIWWNGGNQPQHF
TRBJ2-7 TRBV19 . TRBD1 TGTGCCAGTAGTGACAGGGCGGACTCCTACGAGCAGTACTTC CASSDRADSYEQYF
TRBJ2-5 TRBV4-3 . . TGCGCCAGCAGCCAAGGCCTTGCTTGGGGGGAAGAGACCCAGTACTTC CASSQGLAWGEETQYF
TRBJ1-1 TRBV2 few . TGTGCCACCGTGACAGGACTTGAAGCTTTCTTT CATVTGLEAFF
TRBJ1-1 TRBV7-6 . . TGTGCCAGCAGCCCCTCGACAGCCATGAACACTGAAGCTTTCTTT CASSPSTAMNTEAFF
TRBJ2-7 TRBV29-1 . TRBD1 TGCAGCGTTGAAGCGGGACAGGGGTCCTACGAGCAGTACTTC CSVEAGQGSYEQYF
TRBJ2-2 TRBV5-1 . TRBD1 TGCGCCAGCAGCTTATGGACAGGGGCCACCGGGGAGCTGTTTTTT CASSLWTGATGELFF
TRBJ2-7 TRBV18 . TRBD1 TGTGCCAGCTCACCAGAATTTTGGACCATACAGGGGGGAAACGAGCAGTACTTC CASSPEFWTIQGGNEQYF
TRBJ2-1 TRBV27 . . TGTGCCAGCATAGGGGGGGGCAATGAGCAGTTCTTC CASIGGGNEQFF
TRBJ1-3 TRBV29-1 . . TGCAGCGTTGAAGACAATACAGGGTTTGAACGAAACACCATATATTTT CSVEDNTGFERNTIYF
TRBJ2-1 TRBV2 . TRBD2 TGTGCCAGCAACGGACTAGCGGGGGTGGATGAGCAGTTCTTC CASNGLAGVDEQFF
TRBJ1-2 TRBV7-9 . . TGTGCCAGCAGCCCATCATACGACAGCGATGGCTACACCTTC CASSPSYDSDGYTF
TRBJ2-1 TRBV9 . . TGTGCCAGCAGCGTAGCGGACAAGAGCTCCTACAATGAGCAGTTCTTC CASSVADKSSYNEQFF
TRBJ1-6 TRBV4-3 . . TGCGCCAGCAGCCAAGTTGGCGGCGCGGGACTTCATCCCCTCCACTTT CASSQVGGAGLHPLHF